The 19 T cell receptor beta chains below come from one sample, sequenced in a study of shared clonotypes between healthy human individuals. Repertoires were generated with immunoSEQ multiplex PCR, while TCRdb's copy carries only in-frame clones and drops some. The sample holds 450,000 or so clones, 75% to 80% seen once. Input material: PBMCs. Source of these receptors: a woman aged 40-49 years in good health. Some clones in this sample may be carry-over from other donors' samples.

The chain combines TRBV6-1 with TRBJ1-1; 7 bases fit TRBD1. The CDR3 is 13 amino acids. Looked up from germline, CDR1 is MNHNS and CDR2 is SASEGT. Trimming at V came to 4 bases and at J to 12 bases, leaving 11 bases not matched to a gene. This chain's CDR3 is CASSGTGPRIPFF. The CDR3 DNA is TGTGCCAGCAGTGGGACAGGCCCCCGGATCCCTTTCTTT.

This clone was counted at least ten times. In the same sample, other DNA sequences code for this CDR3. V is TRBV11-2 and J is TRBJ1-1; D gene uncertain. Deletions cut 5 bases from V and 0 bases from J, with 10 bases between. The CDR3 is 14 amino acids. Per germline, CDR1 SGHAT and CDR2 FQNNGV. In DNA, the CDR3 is TGTGCCAGCAGCATAAGACGGTTGAACACTGAAGCTTTCTTT. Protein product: CASSIRRLNTEAFF.

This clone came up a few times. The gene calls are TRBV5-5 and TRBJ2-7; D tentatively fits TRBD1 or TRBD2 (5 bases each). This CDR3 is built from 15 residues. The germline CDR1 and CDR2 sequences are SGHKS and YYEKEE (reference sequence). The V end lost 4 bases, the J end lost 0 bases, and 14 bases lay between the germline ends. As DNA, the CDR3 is TGTGCCAGCAGCCTCGGGACGGCAGCCTCCTACGAGCAGTACTTC. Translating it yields CASSLGTAASYEQYF.

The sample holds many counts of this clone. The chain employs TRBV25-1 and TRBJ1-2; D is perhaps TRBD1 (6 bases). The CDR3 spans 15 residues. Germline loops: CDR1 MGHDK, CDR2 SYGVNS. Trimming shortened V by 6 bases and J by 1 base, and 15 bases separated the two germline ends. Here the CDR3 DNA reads TGTGCCAGCAGACCTAGACAGGCCCTTAACTATGGCTACACCTTC. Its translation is CASRPRQALNYGYTF.

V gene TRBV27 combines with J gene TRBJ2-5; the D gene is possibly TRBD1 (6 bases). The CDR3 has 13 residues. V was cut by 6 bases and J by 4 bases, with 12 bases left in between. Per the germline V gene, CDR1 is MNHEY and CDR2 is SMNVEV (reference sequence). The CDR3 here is CASSLTGGETQYF. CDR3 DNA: TGTGCCAGCAGCCTGACAGGAGGAGAGACCCAGTACTTC.

The CDR3: CASSLAVASHEQYF. In DNA, the CDR3 is TGTGCCAGCAGCCTAGCGGTTGCTTCCCACGAGCAGTACTTC. This chain joins TRBV5-4 and TRBJ2-7; TRBD2 matches 7 bases. The V gene's germline CDR1 is SGHNT and CDR2 YYREEE (reference sequence). V trimming: 4 bases; J trimming: 5 bases; junction bases outside the gene matches: 9. CDR3 length equals 14 residues.

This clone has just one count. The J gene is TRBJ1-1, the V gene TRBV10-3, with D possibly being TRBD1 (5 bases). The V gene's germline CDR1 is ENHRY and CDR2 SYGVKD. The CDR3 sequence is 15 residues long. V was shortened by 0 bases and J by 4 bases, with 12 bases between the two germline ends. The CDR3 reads CAISESRDAGTEAFF. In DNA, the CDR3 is TGTGCCATCAGTGAGTCCAGGGATGCCGGCACTGAAGCTTTCTTT.

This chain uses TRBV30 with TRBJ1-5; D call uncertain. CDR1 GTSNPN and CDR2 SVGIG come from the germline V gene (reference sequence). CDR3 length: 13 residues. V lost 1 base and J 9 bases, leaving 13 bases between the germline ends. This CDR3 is CAWSGNSQAPQHF. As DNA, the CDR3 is TGTGCCTGGAGTGGTAACTCCCAGGCGCCCCAGCATTTT.

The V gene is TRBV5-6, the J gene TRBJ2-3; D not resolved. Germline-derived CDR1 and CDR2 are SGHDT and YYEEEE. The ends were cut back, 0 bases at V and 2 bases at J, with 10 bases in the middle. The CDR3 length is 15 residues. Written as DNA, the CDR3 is TGTGCCAGCAGCTTGGGCGGAATAAACACAGATACGCAGTATTTT. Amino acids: CASSLGGINTDTQYF.

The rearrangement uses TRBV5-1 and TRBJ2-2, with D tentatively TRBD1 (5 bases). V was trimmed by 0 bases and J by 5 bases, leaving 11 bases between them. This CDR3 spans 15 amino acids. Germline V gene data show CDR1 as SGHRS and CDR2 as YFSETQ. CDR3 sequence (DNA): TGCGCCAGCAGCTTGGAAGGGGCAAATACCGGGGAGCTGTTTTTT. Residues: CASSLEGANTGELFF.

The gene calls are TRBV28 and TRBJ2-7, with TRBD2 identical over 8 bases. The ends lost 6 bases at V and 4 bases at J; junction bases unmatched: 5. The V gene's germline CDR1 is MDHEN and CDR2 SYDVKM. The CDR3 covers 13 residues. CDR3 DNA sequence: TGTGCCAGCAGAACGGGAGGGGGGTACGAGCAGTACTTC. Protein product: CASRTGGGYEQYF.

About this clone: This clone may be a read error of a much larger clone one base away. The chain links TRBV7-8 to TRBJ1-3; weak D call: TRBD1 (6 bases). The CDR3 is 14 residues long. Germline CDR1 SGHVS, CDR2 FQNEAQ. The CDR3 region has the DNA TGTGCCAGCAGCTTCAGGGGCTCCGGAAACGCCATATATTTT. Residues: CASSFRGSGNAIYF.

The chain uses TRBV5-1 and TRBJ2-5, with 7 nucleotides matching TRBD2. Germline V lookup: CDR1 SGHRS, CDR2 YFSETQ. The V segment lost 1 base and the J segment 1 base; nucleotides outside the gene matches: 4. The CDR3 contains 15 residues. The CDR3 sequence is CASSLMGGGQETQYF. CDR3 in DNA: TGCGCCAGCAGCTTGATGGGCGGGGGCCAAGAGACCCAGTACTTC.

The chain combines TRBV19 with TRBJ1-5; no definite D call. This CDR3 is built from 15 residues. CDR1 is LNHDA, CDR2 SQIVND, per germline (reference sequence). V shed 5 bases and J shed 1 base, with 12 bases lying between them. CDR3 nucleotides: TGTGCCAGTAGTGTGACCCTGGGCAGCAATCAGCCCCAGCATTTT. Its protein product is CASSVTLGSNQPQHF. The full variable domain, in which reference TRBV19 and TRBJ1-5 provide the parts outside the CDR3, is DGGITQSPKYLFRKEGQNVTLSCEQNLNHDAMYWYRQDPGQGLRLIYYSQIVNDFQKGDIAEGYSVSREKKESFPLTVTSAQKNPTAFYLCASSVTLGSNQPQHFGDGTRLSIL.

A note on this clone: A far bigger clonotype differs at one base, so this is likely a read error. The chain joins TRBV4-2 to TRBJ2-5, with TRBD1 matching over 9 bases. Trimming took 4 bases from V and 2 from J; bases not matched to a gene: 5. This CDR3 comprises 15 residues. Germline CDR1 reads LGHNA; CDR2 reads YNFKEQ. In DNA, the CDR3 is TGTGCCAGCAGCCTAGGGGGGACAGGGCAAGAGACCCAGTACTTC. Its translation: CASSLGGTGQETQYF.

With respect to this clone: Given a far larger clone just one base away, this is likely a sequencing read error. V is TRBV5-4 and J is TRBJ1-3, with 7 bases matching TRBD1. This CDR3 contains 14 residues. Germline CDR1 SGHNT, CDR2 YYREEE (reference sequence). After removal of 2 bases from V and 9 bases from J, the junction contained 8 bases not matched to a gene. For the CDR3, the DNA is TGTGCCAGCAGCTTAGTGGGACAGATACGCACCATATATTTT. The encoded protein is CASSLVGQIRTIYF.

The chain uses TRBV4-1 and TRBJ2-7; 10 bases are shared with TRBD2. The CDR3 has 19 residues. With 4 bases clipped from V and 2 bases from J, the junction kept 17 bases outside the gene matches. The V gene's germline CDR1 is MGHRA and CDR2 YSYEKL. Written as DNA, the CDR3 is TGCGCCAGCAGCCTCCTTCGGGGTGTTAGCGGGGGGAGAACCTACGAGCAGTACTTC. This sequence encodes CASSLLRGVSGGRTYEQYF.

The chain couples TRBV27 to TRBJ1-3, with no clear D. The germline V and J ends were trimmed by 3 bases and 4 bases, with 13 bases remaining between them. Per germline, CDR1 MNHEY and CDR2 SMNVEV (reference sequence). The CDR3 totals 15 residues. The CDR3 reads CASSFPGPGGNTIYF. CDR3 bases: TGTGCCAGCAGTTTCCCAGGCCCCGGGGGAAACACCATATATTTT.

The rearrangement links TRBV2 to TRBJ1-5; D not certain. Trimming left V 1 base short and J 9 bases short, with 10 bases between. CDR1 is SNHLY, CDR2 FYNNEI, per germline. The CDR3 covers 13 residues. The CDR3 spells CASSEEGAVPQHF. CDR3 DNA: TGTGCCAGCAGTGAAGAAGGCGCCGTGCCCCAGCATTTT.